The entry that follows covers one T cell receptor beta chain sequence. The sample is drawn from a study of control samples from healthy donors and cancer patients. CDR1 is SGDLS and CDR2 is YYNGEE in the germline V gene. With 3 bases clipped from V and 1 base from J, the junction kept 7 bases outside the gene matches. This CDR3 is built from 16 residues. The data were produced by immunoSEQ multiplex PCR, yet TCRdb's version contains in-frame clones alone and is incomplete. This sample yields some 200,000 clones, of which roughly 91% are seen a single time; over 1.1% belongs to the top ten. This TCR came from a man between 18 and 35 years old in good health. The sequencing sample was made of blood. This chain links TRBV9 with TRBJ1-1; 9 nucleotides agree with TRBD1. The DNA of the CDR3 is TGTGCCAGCAGCGCCGGGGACAGGGCTTCGAACACTGAAGCTTTCTTT. This codes for CASSAGDRASNTEAFF.